The clone carrying this TCR beta chain appeared a few times. The antigen is unknown. The data are from a study of T-cell reconstitution after alpha-beta-depleted transplantation in children. General study points: In patients about two months after transplant, alpha-beta T cells reportedly arose from several hundred expanded graft clones.

A TCRbeta library incorporating unique molecular identifiers was prepared. TCRdb fed the PCR reads into MiXCR, producing one record per CDR3 protein. In the table there are roughly 790,000 distinct CDR3 sequences, 15% to 20% of which are singletons. From germline, CDR1 is KGHDR and CDR2 SFDVKD. V gave up 4 bases and J gave up 4 bases, with 15 bases separating them. The CDR3 runs to 15 residues. The chain joins TRBV24-1 to TRBJ1-2; D might be TRBD1 (6 bases). This TCR derives from a male patient younger than 18 who had a stem cell transplant for acute lymphoblastic leukemia, so the T cells may come from the graft donor. Sample: PBMCs, mostly from graft donor cells, taken 360 days after TCRalphabeta/CD19-depleted stem cell transplant. The CDR3 bases are TGTGCCACCAGTGAACGGAGGGCAGGGGCCTATGGCTACACCTTC. This encodes CATSERRAGAYGYTF.